This T cell receptor beta chain was sequenced during a study of blood T cell repertoires in COVID-19. Profiling relied on immunoSEQ multiplex PCR, and the TCRdb table lists in-frame clones only, not all of them. Here the sample spans a few hundred thousand clones, under 90% being singletons. Trimming shortened V by 2 bases and J by 4 bases, and 21 bases separated the two germline ends. This CDR3 is 17 amino acids long. CDR1 SGHNT and CDR2 YYREEE come from the germline V gene (reference sequence). The sample comprised peripheral blood. The origin of this receptor is a woman younger than 35 with acute or convalescent COVID-19. The chain employs TRBV5-4 and TRBJ1-2; TRBD1 might be the D (5 bases). CDR3: CASSLGQGSPSGYGYTF. The DNA of the CDR3 is TGTGCCAGCAGCTTAGGGCAGGGTTCCCCTAGTGGCTATGGCTACACCTTC.